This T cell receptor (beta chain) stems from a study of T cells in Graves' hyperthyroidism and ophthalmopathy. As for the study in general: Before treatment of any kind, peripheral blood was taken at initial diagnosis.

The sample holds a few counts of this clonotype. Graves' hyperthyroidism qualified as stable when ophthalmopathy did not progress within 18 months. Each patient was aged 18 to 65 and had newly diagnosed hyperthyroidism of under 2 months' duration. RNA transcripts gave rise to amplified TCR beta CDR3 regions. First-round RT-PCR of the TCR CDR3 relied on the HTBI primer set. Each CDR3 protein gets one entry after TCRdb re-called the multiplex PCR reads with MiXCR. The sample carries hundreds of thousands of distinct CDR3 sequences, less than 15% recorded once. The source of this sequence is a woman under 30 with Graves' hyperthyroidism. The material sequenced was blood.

This chain's CDR3 is CASSLIPGITDTQYF. The CDR3 DNA sequence: TGTGCCAGCAGCCTCATACCGGGAATTACAGATACGCAGTATTTT. V gene TRBV5-4 combines with J gene TRBJ2-3; possible D gene TRBD2, 5 bases. Germline assignment: CDR1 SGHNT and CDR2 YYREEE (reference sequence). V lost 4 bases to trimming and J lost 3 bases, with 15 bases between them. This CDR3 has 15 residues. Full variable domain (remainder filled in from reference TRBV5-4 and TRBJ2-3): ETGVTQSPTHLIKTRGQQVTLRCSSQSGHNTVSWYQQALGQGPQFIFQYYREEENGRGNFPPRFSGLQFPNYSSELNVNALELDDSALYLCASSLIPGITDTQYFGPGTRLTVL.